This T cell receptor (beta chain) was sequenced during a study of blood T cell repertoires in COVID-19. Allocation to cohorts depended on clinical history reported by the participants. Original data processing: Amplification of reference gene primers provided the estimated nucleated cell counts. Profiled with immunoSEQ multiplex PCR; TCRdb holds only in-frame clones, not every one. From that table come the V and J calls and clone size; the DNA was used to work out D and trimming. This sample has some 350,000 clones, with roughly nine tenths found just once. The germline gives CDR1 SGHDN, CDR2 FVKESK. There are 13 residues in the CDR3. Trimming shortened V by 1 base and J by 6 bases, and 7 bases separated the two germline ends.

The rearrangement links TRBV14 to TRBJ2-1; D is undetermined. The receptor comes from a man younger than 35 who had recovered from COVID-19. The sample was PBMCs or T cells enriched from blood (not recorded which). CDR3 in DNA: TGTGCCAGCAGCCAAGTCTACAGCAATGAGCAGTTCTTC. Its translation is CASSQVYSNEQFF.